The 19 T cell receptor beta chains presented below share a single source sample, sequenced in a study of cytomegalovirus exposure and HLA in healthy donors. The study ran its PCR with 60 Vbeta and 13 Jbeta primers. Here immunoSEQ multiplex PCR was the method, and the copy in TCRdb shows in-frame clones only, minus some. The table has around 140,000 clones, about three quarters seen once; the top ten hold under 2%. Sequenced input: PBMCs. The receptors here all came from a female donor in good health and CMV-seropositive.

Of note for this clone: The junction departs from the called germline gene at one end, perhaps through a read error. This sequence joins TRBV15 and TRBJ2-2, with TRBD2 identical over 12 bases. CDR1 is LNHNV and CDR2 is YYDKDF in the germline V gene (reference sequence). This CDR3 is 18 amino acids long. The CDR3 nucleotides are TGTGCCGCCAGCAGCGCCCTAGCGGGGGGGCCGAGCACCGGGGAGCTGTTTTTT. Translated: CAASSALAGGPSTGELFF. The whole variable domain, filled in from reference TRBV15 and TRBJ2-2, reads DAMVIQNPRYQVTQFGKPVTLSCSQTLNHNVMYWYQQKSSQAPKLLFHYYDKDFNNEADTPDNFQSRRPNTSFCFLDIRSPGLGDTAMYLCAASSALAGGPSTGELFFGEGSRLTVL.

The V call is TRBV7-7, the J call TRBJ1-3, with D unclear. This CDR3 spans 13 amino acids. V was shortened by 4 bases and J by 4 bases, with 8 bases between the two germline ends. Germline CDR1 and CDR2: SSHAT and FNYEAQ (reference sequence). The CDR3: CASSSGIGNTIYF. For the CDR3, the DNA is TGTGCCAGCAGCTCGGGAATCGGAAACACCATATATTTT.

The chain couples TRBV11-2 to TRBJ2-2, with TRBD1 matching over 7 bases. The CDR3 sequence is 17 residues long. Germline loops: CDR1 SGHAT, CDR2 FQNNGV. V shed 3 bases, J shed 4 bases, and the junction held 11 bases outside the gene matches. In DNA, the CDR3 is TGTGCCAGCAGCTTCAGACAGGGATACTTCACCACCGGGGAGCTGTTTTTT. Translated, it gives CASSFRQGYFTTGELFF.

The gene calls are TRBV9 and TRBJ2-3; 7 nucleotides align to TRBD2. The CDR3 totals 15 residues. V was clipped by 3 bases and J by 6 bases; unmatched bases: 10. Germline CDR1 and CDR2: SGDLS and YYNGEE. The DNA of the CDR3 is TGTGCCAGCAGCGATGGTGGGGGGGAATTGGATACGCAGTATTTT. Its translation: CASSDGGGELDTQYF.

The chain recombines TRBV5-4 with TRBJ1-2, with D possibly being TRBD1 (6 bases). The V gene's germline CDR1 is SGHNT and CDR2 YYREEE (reference sequence). The CDR3 totals 13 residues. V was clipped by 4 bases and J by 6 bases, with 13 bases between them. The CDR3 nucleotides are TGTGCCAGCAGCCTTCAGGGGACCAATGGCTACACCTTC. Translation: CASSLQGTNGYTF.

This clone has a handful of counts. The CDR3 sequence is CASSQEVGRGEAFF. The CDR3 DNA sequence: TGCGCCAGCAGCCAAGAGGTCGGCAGAGGTGAAGCTTTCTTT. The gene calls are TRBV4-1 and TRBJ1-1; D not certain. Looked up from germline, CDR1 is MGHRA and CDR2 is YSYEKL. This CDR3 has 14 amino acids. The V end was cut by 0 bases, the J end by 7 bases, with 12 bases between.

The chain has TRBV18 and TRBJ2-7; tentatively, D is TRBD1 (6 bases). The V end lost 1 base, the J end lost 5 bases, and 9 bases lay between the germline ends. The germline V gene encodes CDR1 KGHSH and CDR2 LQKENI. The CDR3 sequence is 13 residues long. The CDR3 nucleotides read TGTGCCAGCTCACCACAGGGGGTCCACGAGCAGTACTTC. Translated, it gives CASSPQGVHEQYF.

The CDR3 reads CASIPGTSGGNEQFF. In DNA, the CDR3 is TGCGCCAGCATCCCCGGGACTAGCGGGGGCAATGAGCAGTTCTTC. This sequence joins TRBV5-1 and TRBJ2-1; 14 bases match TRBD2. This CDR3 contains 15 residues. Germline-derived CDR1 and CDR2 are SGHRS and YFSETQ. J was trimmed by 6 bases and V by 6 bases; bases with no gene match: 5.

The chain joins TRBV28 to TRBJ1-4; a weak D match, TRBD1 (5 bases). The germline V and J ends were trimmed by 2 bases and 5 bases, with 12 bases remaining between them. This CDR3 is 15 amino acids long. CDR1 MDHEN and CDR2 SYDVKM come from the germline V gene. CDR3 nucleotide sequence: TGTGCCAGCAGTTTAGGGGGGTGGTCAAATGAAAAACTGTTTTTT. As protein: CASSLGGWSNEKLFF. Variable domain in full (rest from reference TRBV28 and TRBJ1-4): DVKVTQSSRYLVKRTGEKVFLECVQDMDHENMFWYRQDPGLGLRLIYFSYDVKMKEKGDIPEGYSVSREKKERFSLILESASTNQTSMYLCASSLGGWSNEKLFFGSGTQLSVL.

The chain has TRBV5-6 and TRBJ1-2, with 8 bases identical to TRBD1. The V gene end was trimmed by 3 bases and the J gene end by 7 bases; junction bases not matched to a gene: 8. The CDR3 has 14 amino acids. Per the germline V gene, CDR1 is SGHDT and CDR2 is YYEEEE. CDR3 DNA: TGTGCCAGCAGCTGGACGGACGGACAGGGTGGCTACACCTTC. Its translation is CASSWTDGQGGYTF.

The table lists this clone with a few counts. The rearrangement joins TRBV7-9 to TRBJ1-3, with TRBD1 as a possible D gene (5 bases). V was trimmed by 3 bases and J by 4 bases, leaving 13 bases between them. The CDR3 is 15 residues long. Germline V CDR1 and CDR2: SEHNR, FQNEAQ (reference sequence). CDR3 in amino acids: CASSLSGLTGNTIYF. In DNA form, the CDR3 reads TGTGCCAGCAGCTTGTCAGGGCTGACGGGAAACACCATATATTTT.

In regard to this clone: Additional DNA sequences in this sample encode the identical CDR3. The chain joins TRBV27 to TRBJ1-5, with no clear D. The germline V and J ends were trimmed by 6 bases and 0 bases, with 9 bases remaining between them. Per germline, CDR1 MNHEY and CDR2 SMNVEV (reference sequence). The CDR3 has 14 residues. The CDR3 DNA is TGTGCCAGCAGAAGTGGAGCTAGCAATCAGCCCCAGCATTTT. It yields the protein CASRSGASNQPQHF.

The chain carries TRBV15 and TRBJ2-2; 8 bases line up with TRBD2. This CDR3 region has 16 residues. CDR1 LNHNV and CDR2 YYDKDF come from the germline V gene (reference sequence). Trimming removed 4 bases from V and 8 bases from J; junction bases left unmatched: 12. For the CDR3, the DNA is TGTGCCACCAGCACGGGAGGGCTAGGGGGAAATGGGGAGCTGTTTTTT. The encoded protein is CATSTGGLGGNGELFF.

The CDR3 region is CASSLVGRVNTEAFF. The DNA of the CDR3 is TGTGCCAGCAGCTTAGTTGGGAGAGTTAACACTGAAGCTTTCTTT. V is TRBV11-2 and J is TRBJ1-1; D uncertain. Germline values: CDR1 SGHAT, CDR2 FQNNGV. The V end lost 1 base, the J end lost 2 bases, and 11 bases lay between the germline ends. The CDR3 has 15 amino acids.

This sequence joins TRBV5-1 and TRBJ2-5; 10 bases line up with TRBD1. This CDR3 spans 13 amino acids. J was trimmed by 4 bases and V by 4 bases; bases with no gene match: 1. CDR1 and CDR2 (germline): SGHRS, YFSETQ. Here the CDR3 reads CASSRQGAETQYF. The CDR3 nucleotides are TGCGCCAGCAGCCGACAGGGGGCAGAGACCCAGTACTTC. The full variable domain, in which reference TRBV5-1 and TRBJ2-5 provide the parts outside the CDR3, is KAGVTQTPRYLIKTRGQQVTLSCSPISGHRSVSWYQQTPGQGLQFLFEYFSETQRNKGNFPGRFSGRQFSNSRSEMNVSTLELGDSALYLCASSRQGAETQYFGPGTRLLVL.

Only one count was recorded for this clone. This chain links TRBV11-1 with TRBJ2-5; D ambiguous. Germline V CDR1 and CDR2: SGHAT, FQDESV (reference sequence). Trimming left V 4 bases short and J 4 bases short, with 10 bases between. CDR3 length: 13 amino acids. The CDR3 spells CASSSLRRETQYF. The CDR3 region has the DNA TGTGCCAGCAGCTCGCTACGCCGAGAGACCCAGTACTTC.

The J gene is TRBJ2-7, the V gene TRBV7-2; TRBD1 matches at 10 bases. V dropped 5 bases and J dropped 6; count of bases not matched to a gene: 13. This CDR3 spans 16 amino acids. Germline CDR1 SGHTA, CDR2 FQGNSA. DNA for the CDR3: TGTGCCAGCAGCCAATCTCCGGGACAGGGGTCTCCCGAGCAGTACTTC. Translation gives CASSQSPGQGSPEQYF. The complete variable domain, with remaining parts taken from reference TRBV7-2 and TRBJ2-7, reads GAGVSQSPSNKVTEKGKDVELRCDPISGHTALYWYRQSLGQGLEFLIYFQGNSAPDKSGLPSDRFSAERTGGSVSTLTIQRTQQEDSAVYLCASSQSPGQGSPEQYFGPGTRLTVT.

This clone has a single count. The gene calls are TRBV5-1 and TRBJ1-5; 7 bases map to TRBD1. The CDR3 is 13 amino acids. J was trimmed by 6 bases and V by 0 bases; bases with no gene match: 0. Germline CDR1 reads SGHRS; CDR2 reads YFSETQ. In nucleotides, the CDR3 is TGCGCCAGCAGCTTGGGACAGGGTCAGCCCCAGCATTTT. Its protein product is CASSLGQGQPQHF.

The chain couples TRBV7-2 to TRBJ2-1; no reliable D call. This CDR3 contains 15 residues. Deletions cut 0 bases from V and 0 bases from J, with 6 bases between. Germline V gene lookup returns CDR1 SGHTA and CDR2 FQGNSA. This chain's CDR3 is CASSLADFSYNEQFF. The CDR3 region has the DNA TGTGCCAGCAGCTTAGCCGACTTCTCCTACAATGAGCAGTTCTTC.